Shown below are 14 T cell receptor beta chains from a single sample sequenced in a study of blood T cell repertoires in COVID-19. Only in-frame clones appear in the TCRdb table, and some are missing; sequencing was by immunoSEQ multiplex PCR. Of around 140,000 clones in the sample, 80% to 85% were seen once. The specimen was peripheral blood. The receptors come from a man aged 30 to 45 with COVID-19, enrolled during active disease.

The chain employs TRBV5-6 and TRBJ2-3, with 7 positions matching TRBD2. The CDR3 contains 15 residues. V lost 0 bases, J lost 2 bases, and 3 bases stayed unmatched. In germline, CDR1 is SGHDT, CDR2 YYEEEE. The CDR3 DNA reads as TGTGCCAGCAGCTTGGACAGCGGGGCCACAGATACGCAGTATTTT. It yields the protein CASSLDSGATDTQYF.

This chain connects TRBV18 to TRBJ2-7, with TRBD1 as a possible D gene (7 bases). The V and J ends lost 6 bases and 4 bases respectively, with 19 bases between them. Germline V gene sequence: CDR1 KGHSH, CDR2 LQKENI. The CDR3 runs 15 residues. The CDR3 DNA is TGTGCCAGCTCCCGACAGGGAGGACCAGTATACGAGCAGTACTTC. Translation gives CASSRQGGPVYEQYF.

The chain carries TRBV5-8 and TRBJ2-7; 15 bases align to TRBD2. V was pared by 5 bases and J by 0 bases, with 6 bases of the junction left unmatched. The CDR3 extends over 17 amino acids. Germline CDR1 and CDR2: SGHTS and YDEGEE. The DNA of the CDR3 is TGTGCCAGCAGGTCCGGGACTAGCGGGAGGAGCTCCTACGAGCAGTACTTC. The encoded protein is CASRSGTSGRSSYEQYF.

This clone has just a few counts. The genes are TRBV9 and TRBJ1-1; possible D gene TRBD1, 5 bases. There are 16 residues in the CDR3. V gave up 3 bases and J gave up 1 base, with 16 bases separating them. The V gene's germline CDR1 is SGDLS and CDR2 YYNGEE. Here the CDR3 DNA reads TGTGCCAGCAGCGCCCGCGGGGATCAGGGGAACACTGAAGCTTTCTTT. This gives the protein CASSARGDQGNTEAFF.

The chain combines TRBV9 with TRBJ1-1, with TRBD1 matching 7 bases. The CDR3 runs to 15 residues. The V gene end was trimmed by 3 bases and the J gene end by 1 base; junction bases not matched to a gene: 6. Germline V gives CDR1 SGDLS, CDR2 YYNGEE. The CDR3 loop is CASSALGTANTEAFF. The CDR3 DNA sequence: TGTGCCAGCAGCGCCTTAGGGACAGCGAACACTGAAGCTTTCTTT.

The chain's CDR3 is CASSAPGMQYF. In nucleotides, the CDR3 is TGTGCCAGCAGCGCCCCAGGTATGCAGTATTTT. J is TRBJ2-3 and V is TRBV6-5; D call uncertain. Germline CDR1 and CDR2: MNHEY and SVGAGI. The CDR3 is 11 residues long. Trimming took 6 bases from V and 11 from J, leaving 12 bases between them.

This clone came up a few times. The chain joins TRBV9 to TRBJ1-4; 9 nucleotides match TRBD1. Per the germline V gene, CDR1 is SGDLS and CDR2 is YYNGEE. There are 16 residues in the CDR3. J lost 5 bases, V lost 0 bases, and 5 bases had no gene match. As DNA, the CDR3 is TGTGCCAGCAGCGTAGCTAACAGGGGGCCCAATGAAAAACTGTTTTTT. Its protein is CASSVANRGPNEKLFF. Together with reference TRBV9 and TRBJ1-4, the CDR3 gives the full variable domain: DSGVTQTPKHLITATGQRVTLRCSPRSGDLSVYWYQQSLDQGLQFLIQYYNGEERAKGNILERFSAQQFPDLHSELNLSSLELGDSALYFCASSVANRGPNEKLFFGSGTQLSVL.

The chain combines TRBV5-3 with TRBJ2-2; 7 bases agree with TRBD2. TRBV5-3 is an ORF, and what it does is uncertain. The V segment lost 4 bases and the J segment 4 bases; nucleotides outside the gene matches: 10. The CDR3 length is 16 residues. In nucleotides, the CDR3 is TGTGCCAGAAGCCTGATTGGCGGGAGTTGCACCGGGGAGCTGTTTTTT. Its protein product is CARSLIGGSCTGELFF.

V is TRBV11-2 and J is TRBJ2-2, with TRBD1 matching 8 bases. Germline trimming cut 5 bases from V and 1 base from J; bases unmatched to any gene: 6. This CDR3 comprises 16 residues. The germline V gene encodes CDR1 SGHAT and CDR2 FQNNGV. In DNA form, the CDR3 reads TGTGCCAGCAGCCCAGGGACAGGTCTGAACACCGGGGAGCTGTTTTTT. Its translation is CASSPGTGLNTGELFF.

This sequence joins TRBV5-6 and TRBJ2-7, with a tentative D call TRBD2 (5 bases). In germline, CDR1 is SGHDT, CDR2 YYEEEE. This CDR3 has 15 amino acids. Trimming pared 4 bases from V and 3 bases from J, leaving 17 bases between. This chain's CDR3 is CASSQFGGGDYEQYF. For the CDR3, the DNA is TGTGCCAGCAGCCAGTTCGGAGGTGGGGACTACGAGCAGTACTTC. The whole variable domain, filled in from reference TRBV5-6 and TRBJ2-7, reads DAGVTQSPTHLIKTRGQQVTLRCSPKSGHDTVSWYQQALGQGPQFIFQYYEEEERQRGNFPDRFSGHQFPNYSSELNVNALLLGDSALYLCASSQFGGGDYEQYFGPGTRLTVT.

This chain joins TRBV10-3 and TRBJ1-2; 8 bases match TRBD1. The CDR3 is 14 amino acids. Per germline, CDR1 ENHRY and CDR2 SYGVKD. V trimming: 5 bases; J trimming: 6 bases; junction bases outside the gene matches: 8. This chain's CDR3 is CAISPGQEFDGYTF. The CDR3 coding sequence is TGTGCCATCAGTCCGGGACAGGAGTTTGATGGCTACACCTTC.

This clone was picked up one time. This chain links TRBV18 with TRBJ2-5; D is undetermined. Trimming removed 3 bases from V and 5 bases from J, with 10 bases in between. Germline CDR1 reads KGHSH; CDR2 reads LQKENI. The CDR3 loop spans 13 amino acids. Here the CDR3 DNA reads TGTGCCAGCTCACCGGATCTCAGGGAGACCCAGTACTTC. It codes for CASSPDLRETQYF.

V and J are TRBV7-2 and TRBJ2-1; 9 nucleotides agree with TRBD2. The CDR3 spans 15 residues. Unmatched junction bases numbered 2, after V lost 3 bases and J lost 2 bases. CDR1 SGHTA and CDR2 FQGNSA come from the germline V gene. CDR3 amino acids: CASSFSGGPYNEQFF. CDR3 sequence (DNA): TGTGCCAGCAGCTTTAGCGGGGGACCCTACAATGAGCAGTTCTTC.

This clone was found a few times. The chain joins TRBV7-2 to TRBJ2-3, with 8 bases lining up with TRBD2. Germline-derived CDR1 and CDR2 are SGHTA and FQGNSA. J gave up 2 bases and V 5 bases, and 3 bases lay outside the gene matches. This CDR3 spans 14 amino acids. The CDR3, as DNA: TGTGCCAGCAGCCCCGGACTAGCCACAGATACGCAGTATTTT. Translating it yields CASSPGLATDTQYF.